These 15 T cell receptor beta chains originate from one sample sequenced in a study of CD8+ T cells in alopecia areata. Sequencing relied on a cDNA template that was reverse transcribed from extracted RNA. TCRdb's table, derived via immunoSEQ multiplex PCR, lists solely in-frame clones and lacks some. The repertoire holds around 300,000 clones, roughly 63% seen once, with 0.93% in the top ten. As to treatment: oral pan-JAK inhibitor, 5-10 mg twice daily. This specimen consisted of CD4+ T cells sorted from blood, obtained at approximately week 52, from a patient treated with tofacitinib. The receptors were gathered from a human donor with alopecia areata.

The chain has TRBV6-6 and TRBJ2-7; 11 bases align to TRBD2. The trim removed 5 bases at V and 7 bases at J, leaving 10 bases unmatched. The CDR3 covers 15 residues. In germline, CDR1 is MNHNY, CDR2 SVGAGI (reference sequence). CDR3 sequence: CASSPSGGTSREQYF. CDR3 nucleotide sequence: TGTGCCAGCAGTCCTAGCGGGGGGACTTCGAGGGAGCAGTACTTC.

V gene TRBV4-1 combines with J gene TRBJ2-5; D is possibly TRBD1 (7 bases). Germline V gives CDR1 MGHRA, CDR2 YSYEKL. The CDR3 runs to 14 residues. Trimming removed 3 bases at V and 2 bases at J, with 10 bases between. CDR3 sequence reads: CASSQAGGQETQYF. DNA for the CDR3: TGCGCCAGCAGCCAGGCAGGGGGGCAAGAGACCCAGTACTTC.

This chain joins TRBV5-1 and TRBJ2-7; 8 nucleotides line up with TRBD1. Germline V gene data show CDR1 as SGHRS and CDR2 as YFSETQ. V dropped 3 bases and J dropped 1; count of bases not matched to a gene: 3. The CDR3 has 14 residues. CDR3 amino acids: CASSSRTGSYEQYF. The CDR3 nucleotides are TGCGCCAGCAGCTCGCGGACAGGGTCCTACGAGCAGTACTTC. Filled out from reference TRBV5-1 and TRBJ2-7, the complete variable domain reads KAGVTQTPRYLIKTRGQQVTLSCSPISGHRSVSWYQQTPGQGLQFLFEYFSETQRNKGNFPGRFSGRQFSNSRSEMNVSTLELGDSALYLCASSSRTGSYEQYFGPGTRLTVT.

This rearrangement joins TRBV2 to TRBJ1-5; 8 bases match TRBD1. The length of the CDR3 is 16 residues. Trimming took 5 bases from V and 7 from J; bases not matched to a gene: 13. In germline, CDR1 is SNHLY, CDR2 FYNNEI. Here the CDR3 reads CASSTQRGTGGQPQHF. The CDR3, as DNA: TGTGCCAGCAGTACCCAACGGGGGACAGGTGGCCAGCCCCAGCATTTT.

The rearrangement links TRBV30 to TRBJ1-1, with a possible D match to TRBD1 (5 bases). CDR1 is GTSNPN, CDR2 SVGIG, per germline (reference sequence). V was pared by 1 base and J by 11 bases, with 26 bases between. This CDR3 is built from 16 residues. In nucleotides, the CDR3 is TGTGCCTGGAGTGCCCATCGGTTGAATTCAGGGAGGAGCGCTTTCTTT. Translation: CAWSAHRLNSGRSAFF. The variable domain in full, completed from reference TRBV30 and TRBJ1-1, reads SQTIHQWPATLVQPVGSPLSLECTVEGTSNPNLYWYRQAAGRGLQLLFYSVGIGQISSEVPQNLSASRPQDRQFILSSKKLLLSDSGFYLCAWSAHRLNSGRSAFFGQGTRLTVV.

In its sample, this clone was seen a few times. The J gene is TRBJ1-1, the V gene TRBV4-3, with a possible D match to TRBD1 (6 bases). The CDR3 has 15 residues. CDR1 is LGHNA and CDR2 is YSLEER in the germline V gene. V was cut by 3 bases and J by 0 bases, with 11 bases left in between. CDR3 residues: CASSQDRAVNTEAFF. For the CDR3, the DNA is TGCGCCAGCAGCCAGGACAGAGCTGTGAACACTGAAGCTTTCTTT.

This clone showed up just a few times. The chain employs TRBV29-1 and TRBJ1-3; D call uncertain. CDR3 length: 14 residues. Germline-derived CDR1 and CDR2 are SQVTM and ANQGSEA. V shed 7 bases and J shed 2 bases, with 15 bases lying between them. This chain's CDR3 is CSGTRRGTGNTIYF. CDR3 DNA sequence: TGCAGCGGGACGCGGCGGGGTACTGGAAACACCATATATTTT.

Only one count was recorded for this clone. The chain employs TRBV15 and TRBJ1-5; D gene uncertain. V lost 3 bases and J lost 7, with 10 bases in between. The length of the CDR3 is 13 residues. Germline assignment: CDR1 LNHNV and CDR2 YYDKDF (reference sequence). The CDR3 spells CATSRGSVQPQHF. The CDR3 DNA sequence: TGTGCCACCAGCAGGGGCTCGGTGCAGCCCCAGCATTTT.

The chain employs TRBV30 and TRBJ2-3; perhaps D is TRBD1 or TRBD2 (5 bases each). The CDR3 totals 14 residues. The germline CDR1 and CDR2 sequences are GTSNPN and SVGIG (reference sequence). V lost 1 base and J lost 9, with 17 bases in between. The CDR3 spells CAWSEGPPSGTQYF. Written as DNA, the CDR3 is TGTGCCTGGAGTGAGGGGCCACCTTCGGGAACGCAGTATTTT.

V and J are TRBV10-3 and TRBJ2-5, with D possibly matching TRBD2 (5 bases). This CDR3 has 14 residues. In germline, CDR1 is ENHRY, CDR2 SYGVKD. The ends were cut back, 0 bases at V and 4 bases at J, with 9 bases in the middle. This CDR3 is CAISESTNRETQYF. The CDR3 nucleotides read TGTGCCATCAGTGAGTCGACTAATAGAGAGACCCAGTACTTC.

This chain connects TRBV7-3 to TRBJ2-5, with TRBD2 matching 10 bases. Trimming removed 4 bases from V and 6 bases from J; junction bases left unmatched: 11. CDR1 and CDR2 (germline): SGHTA, FQGTGA. The CDR3 consists of 16 residues. CDR3 nucleotides: TGTGCCAGCAGCTCCAATCCCCTAGCGGGGGCCCAGACCCAGTACTTC. Translation gives CASSSNPLAGAQTQYF. The entire variable domain, with the rest obtained from reference TRBV7-3 and TRBJ2-5, is as follows: GAGVSQTPSNKVTEKGKYVELRCDPISGHTALYWYRQSLGQGPEFLIYFQGTGAADDSGLPNDRFFAVRPEGSVSTLKIQRTERGDSAVYLCASSSNPLAGAQTQYFGPGTRLLVL.

This chain links TRBV2 with TRBJ1-2, with D maybe TRBD1 (6 bases). Trimming took 6 bases from V and 1 from J, leaving 15 bases between them. This CDR3 is built from 15 residues. CDR1 is SNHLY, CDR2 FYNNEI, per germline. The DNA of the CDR3 is TGTGCCAGCAGCAAAAACAGGGCCCATAACTATGGCTACACCTTC. This sequence encodes CASSKNRAHNYGYTF.

CDR3 DNA: TGTGCCAGCAGTGAAGAAGAGGGGGCGGCGCTTGAAAAACTGTTTTTT. Its protein product is CASSEEEGAALEKLFF. The chain links TRBV25-1 to TRBJ1-4; 7 bases are shared with TRBD1. The CDR3 runs to 16 residues. The germline CDR1 and CDR2 sequences are MGHDK and SYGVNS. V lost 2 bases and J lost 7; bases outside the gene matches: 10.

The sample holds a few counts of this clone. V is TRBV10-3 and J is TRBJ2-3; D unclear. With 0 bases removed from V and 4 bases from J, the gap between germline ends came to 14 bases. The germline gives CDR1 ENHRY, CDR2 SYGVKD. The CDR3 extends over 16 amino acids. The CDR3 loop is CAISESGQIGADTQYF. In DNA form, the CDR3 reads TGTGCCATCAGTGAGTCCGGCCAGATTGGGGCAGATACGCAGTATTTT.

The V and J genes are TRBV2 and TRBJ2-3, with TRBD1 identical over 9 bases. Trimming took 3 bases from V and 4 from J; bases not matched to a gene: 5. The CDR3 has 15 amino acids. The germline gives CDR1 SNHLY, CDR2 FYNNEI. The CDR3 loop reads CASSDLGQGSDTQYF. The CDR3 DNA reads as TGTGCCAGCAGTGATTTGGGACAGGGCTCAGATACGCAGTATTTT.